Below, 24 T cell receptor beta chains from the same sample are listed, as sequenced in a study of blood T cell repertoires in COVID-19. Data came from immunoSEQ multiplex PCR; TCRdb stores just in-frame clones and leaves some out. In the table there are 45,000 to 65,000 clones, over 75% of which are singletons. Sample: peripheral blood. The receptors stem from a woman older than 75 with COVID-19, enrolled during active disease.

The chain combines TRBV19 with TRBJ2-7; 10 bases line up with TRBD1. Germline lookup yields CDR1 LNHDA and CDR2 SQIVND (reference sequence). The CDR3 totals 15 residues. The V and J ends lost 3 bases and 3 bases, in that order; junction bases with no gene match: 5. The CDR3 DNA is TGTGCCAGTAGTATCGGCGGGACAGGGGTCTACGAGCAGTACTTC. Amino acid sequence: CASSIGGTGVYEQYF. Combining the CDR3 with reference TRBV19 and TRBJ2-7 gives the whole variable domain DGGITQSPKYLFRKEGQNVTLSCEQNLNHDAMYWYRQDPGQGLRLIYYSQIVNDFQKGDIAEGYSVSREKKESFPLTVTSAQKNPTAFYLCASSIGGTGVYEQYFGPGTRLTVT.

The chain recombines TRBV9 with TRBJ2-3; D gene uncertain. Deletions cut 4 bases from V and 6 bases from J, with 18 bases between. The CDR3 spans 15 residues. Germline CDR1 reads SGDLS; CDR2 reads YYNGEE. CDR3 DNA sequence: TGTGCCAGCAGCTCCCGGCGGAACACGTGGGATACGCAGTATTTT. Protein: CASSSRRNTWDTQYF.

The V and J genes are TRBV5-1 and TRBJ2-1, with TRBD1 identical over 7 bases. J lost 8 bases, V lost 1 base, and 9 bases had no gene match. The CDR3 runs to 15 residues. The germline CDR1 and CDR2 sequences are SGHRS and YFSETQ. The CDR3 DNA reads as TGCGCCAGCAGCTTGTTAAGACAGGGTCCGCATGAGCAGTTCTTC. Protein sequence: CASSLLRQGPHEQFF. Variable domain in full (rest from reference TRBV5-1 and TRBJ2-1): KAGVTQTPRYLIKTRGQQVTLSCSPISGHRSVSWYQQTPGQGLQFLFEYFSETQRNKGNFPGRFSGRQFSNSRSEMNVSTLELGDSALYLCASSLLRQGPHEQFFGPGTRLTVL.

CDR3 sequence reads: CASSEDRGNTQYF. Here the CDR3 DNA reads TGCGCCAGCAGCGAGGACAGGGGTAATACGCAGTATTTT. The chain has TRBV5-1 and TRBJ2-3; TRBD1 matches at 9 bases. Trimming cost V 4 bases and J 7 bases; bases outside gene matches: 4. This CDR3 region has 13 residues. Per germline, CDR1 SGHRS and CDR2 YFSETQ.

CDR3 bases: TGTGCCAGCAGCCAAGATAGCGGCAGATACAATGAGCAGTTCTTC. This encodes CASSQDSGRYNEQFF. The chain recombines TRBV3-1 (or the pseudogene TRBV3-2) with TRBJ2-1; tentatively, D is TRBD2 (6 bases). The ends were cut back, 0 bases at V and 4 bases at J, with 10 bases in the middle. The CDR3 has 15 residues. Germline V lookup: CDR1 LGHDT, CDR2 YNNKEL (reference sequence).

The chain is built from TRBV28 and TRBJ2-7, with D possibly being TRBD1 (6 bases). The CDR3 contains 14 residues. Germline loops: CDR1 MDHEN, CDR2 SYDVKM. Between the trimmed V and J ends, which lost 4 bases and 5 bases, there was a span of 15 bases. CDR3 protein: CASSSPARGHEQYF. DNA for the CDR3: TGTGCCAGCAGTTCTCCCGCCAGGGGCCACGAGCAGTACTTC.

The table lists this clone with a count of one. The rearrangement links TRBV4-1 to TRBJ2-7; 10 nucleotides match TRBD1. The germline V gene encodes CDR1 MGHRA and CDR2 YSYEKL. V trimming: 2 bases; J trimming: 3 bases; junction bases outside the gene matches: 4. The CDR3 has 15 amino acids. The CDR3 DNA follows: TGCGCCAGCAGCCAACCGGGACAGGGGTTCTACGAGCAGTACTTC. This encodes CASSQPGQGFYEQYF.

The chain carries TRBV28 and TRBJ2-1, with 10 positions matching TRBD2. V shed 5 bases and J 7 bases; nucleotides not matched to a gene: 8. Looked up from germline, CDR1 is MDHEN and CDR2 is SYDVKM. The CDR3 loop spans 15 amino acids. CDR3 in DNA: TGTGCCAGCAGTCCCTACCAACTAGCGGGGAATGAGCAGTTCTTC. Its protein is CASSPYQLAGNEQFF.

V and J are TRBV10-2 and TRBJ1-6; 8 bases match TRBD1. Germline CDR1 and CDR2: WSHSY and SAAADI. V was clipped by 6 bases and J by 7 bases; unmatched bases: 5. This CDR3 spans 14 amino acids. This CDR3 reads CASRAGGKNSPLHF. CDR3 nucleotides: TGCGCCAGCAGGGCAGGGGGCAAAAATTCACCCCTCCACTTT.

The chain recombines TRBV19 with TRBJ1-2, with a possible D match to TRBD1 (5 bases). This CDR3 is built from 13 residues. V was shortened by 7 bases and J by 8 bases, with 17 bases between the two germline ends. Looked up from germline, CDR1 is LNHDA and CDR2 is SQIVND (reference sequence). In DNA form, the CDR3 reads TGTGCCAGTACCCCCCCACAGGTTGAAGGCTACACCTTC. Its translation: CASTPPQVEGYTF.

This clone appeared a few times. DNA of the CDR3: TGTGCCAGCAGTTTTAAGAACACTGAAGCTTTCTTT. It encodes CASSFKNTEAFF. The rearrangement joins TRBV12-3 or TRBV12-4 to TRBJ1-1; the D is unclear. CDR3 length: 12 amino acids. V was clipped by 3 bases and J by 1 base, with 3 bases between them.

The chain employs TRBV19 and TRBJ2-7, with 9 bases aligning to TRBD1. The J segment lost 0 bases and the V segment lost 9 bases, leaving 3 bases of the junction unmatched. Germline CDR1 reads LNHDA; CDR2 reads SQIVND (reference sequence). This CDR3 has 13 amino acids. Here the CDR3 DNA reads TGTGCCAGATCGACAGGGGGCTCCTACGAGCAGTACTTC. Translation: CARSTGGSYEQYF.

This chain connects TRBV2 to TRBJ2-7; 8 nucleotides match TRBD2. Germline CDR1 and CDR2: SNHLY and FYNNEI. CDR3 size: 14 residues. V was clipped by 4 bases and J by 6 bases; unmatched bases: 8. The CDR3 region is CASSGLGLVLEQYF. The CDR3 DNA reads TGTGCCAGCAGTGGGTTGGGACTAGTACTCGAGCAGTACTTC.

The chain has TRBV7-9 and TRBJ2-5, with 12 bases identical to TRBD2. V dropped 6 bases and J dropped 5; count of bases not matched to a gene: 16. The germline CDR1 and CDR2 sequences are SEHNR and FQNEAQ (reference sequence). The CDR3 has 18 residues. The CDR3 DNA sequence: TGTGCCAGCAGGGCCCCGGCTAGCGGGAGGGCCAGGGGGGAGACCCAGTACTTC. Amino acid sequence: CASRAPASGRARGETQYF.

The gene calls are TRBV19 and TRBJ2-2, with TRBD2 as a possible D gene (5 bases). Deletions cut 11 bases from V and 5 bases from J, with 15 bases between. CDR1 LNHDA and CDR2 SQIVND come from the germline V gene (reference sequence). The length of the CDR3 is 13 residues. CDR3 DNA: TGTGCCGCCTCGGGATTCTTAACCGGGGAGCTGTTTTTT. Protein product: CAASGFLTGELFF.

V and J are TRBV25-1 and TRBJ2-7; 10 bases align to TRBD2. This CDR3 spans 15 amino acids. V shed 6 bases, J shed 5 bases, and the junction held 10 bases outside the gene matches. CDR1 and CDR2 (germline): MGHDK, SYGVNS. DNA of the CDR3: TGTGCCAGCAGCAGGGCCTCCGGGACTAGCGACGAGCAGTACTTC. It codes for CASSRASGTSDEQYF.

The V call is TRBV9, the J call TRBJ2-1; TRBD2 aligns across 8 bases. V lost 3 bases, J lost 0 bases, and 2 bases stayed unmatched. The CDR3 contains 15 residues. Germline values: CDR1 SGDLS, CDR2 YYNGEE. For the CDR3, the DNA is TGTGCCAGCAGCGCGGGGGGGAGCTCCTACAATGAGCAGTTCTTC. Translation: CASSAGGSSYNEQFF.

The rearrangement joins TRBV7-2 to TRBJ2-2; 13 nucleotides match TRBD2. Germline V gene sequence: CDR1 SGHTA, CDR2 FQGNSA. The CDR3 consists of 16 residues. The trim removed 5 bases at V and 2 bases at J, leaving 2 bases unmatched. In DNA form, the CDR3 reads TGTGCCAGCAGCCAGGGACTAGCGGGAAACACCGGGGAGCTGTTTTTT. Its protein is CASSQGLAGNTGELFF.

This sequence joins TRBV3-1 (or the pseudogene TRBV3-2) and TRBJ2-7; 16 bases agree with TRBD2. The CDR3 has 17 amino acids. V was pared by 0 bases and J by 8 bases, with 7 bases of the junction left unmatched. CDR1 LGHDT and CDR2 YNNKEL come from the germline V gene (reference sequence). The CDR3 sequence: CASSQEGLAGGPFQQYF. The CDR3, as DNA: TGTGCCAGCAGCCAAGAGGGACTAGCGGGAGGGCCATTCCAGCAGTACTTC.

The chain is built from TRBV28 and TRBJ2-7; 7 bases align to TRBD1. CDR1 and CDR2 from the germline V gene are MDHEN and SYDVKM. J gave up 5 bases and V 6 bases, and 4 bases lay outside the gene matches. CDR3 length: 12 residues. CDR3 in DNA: TGTGCCAGCAGAGGGGGCCCAAACGAGCAGTACTTC. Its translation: CASRGGPNEQYF.

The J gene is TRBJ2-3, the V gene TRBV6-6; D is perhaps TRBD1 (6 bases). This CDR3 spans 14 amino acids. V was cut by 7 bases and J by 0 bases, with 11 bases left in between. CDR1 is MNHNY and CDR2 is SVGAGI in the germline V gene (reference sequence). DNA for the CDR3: TGTGCCAGCAATCGGGACACGAGCACAGATACGCAGTATTTT. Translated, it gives CASNRDTSTDTQYF.

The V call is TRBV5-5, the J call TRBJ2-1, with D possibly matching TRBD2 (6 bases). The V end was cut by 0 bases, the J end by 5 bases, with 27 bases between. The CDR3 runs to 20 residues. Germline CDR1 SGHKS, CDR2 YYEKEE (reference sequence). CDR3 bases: TGTGCCAGCAGCTTGGAGTTCCGTAGACCTCAAGGGAGGAAGGACAATGAGCAGTTCTTC. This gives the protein CASSLEFRRPQGRKDNEQFF.

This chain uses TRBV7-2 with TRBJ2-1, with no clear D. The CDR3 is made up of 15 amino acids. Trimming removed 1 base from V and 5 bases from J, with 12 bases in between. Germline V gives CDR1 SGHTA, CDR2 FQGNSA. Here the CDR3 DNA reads TGTGCCAGCAGCTTAGGGCGGAGCGATCACAATGAGCAGTTCTTC. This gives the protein CASSLGRSDHNEQFF.

The chain's CDR3 is CASSLIPPRPPYGYTF. DNA of the CDR3: TGTGCCAGCAGTTTAATCCCCCCGCGGCCCCCCTATGGCTACACCTTC. The chain is built from TRBV27 and TRBJ1-2; D not certain. V lost 2 bases and J 4 bases, leaving 17 bases between the germline ends. Germline CDR1 is MNHEY and CDR2 is SMNVEV (reference sequence). The CDR3 is 16 amino acids.